The clone carrying this T cell receptor beta chain was observed once. Participants' own reports of clinical history determined their cohort assignment. This record belongs to a study of blood T cell repertoires in COVID-19. Sequencing used immunoSEQ multiplex PCR; TCRdb keeps in-frame clones, though not all of them. Here the sample spans about 400,000 clones, roughly 87% being singletons. There are 12 residues in the CDR3. Trimming removed 6 bases from V and 1 base from J, with 3 bases in between. The V gene is TRBV12-3 or TRBV12-4, the J gene TRBJ2-2; D unclear. This sequence originates from a woman between 40 and 55 years old with acute COVID-19. Sequenced sample: PBMCs or T cells enriched from blood (not recorded which). This CDR3 is CASSLNTGELFF. CDR3 nucleotides: TGTGCCAGCAGCCTGAACACCGGGGAGCTGTTTTTT.